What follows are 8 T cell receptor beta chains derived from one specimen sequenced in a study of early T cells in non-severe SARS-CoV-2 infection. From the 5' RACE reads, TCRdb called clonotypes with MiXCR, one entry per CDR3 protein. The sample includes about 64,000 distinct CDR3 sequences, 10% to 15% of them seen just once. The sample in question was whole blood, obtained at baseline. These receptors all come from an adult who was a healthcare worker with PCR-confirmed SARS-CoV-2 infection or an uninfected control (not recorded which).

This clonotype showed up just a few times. The CDR3 is CASSLGGTAHNEQFF. CDR3 coding DNA: TGTGCCAGCAGCTTAGGTGGGACAGCCCACAATGAGCAGTTCTTC. The chain carries TRBV11-2 and TRBJ2-1, with 7 bases that match TRBD1. Germline CDR1 is SGHAT and CDR2 is FQNNGV. The length of the CDR3 is 15 residues. The trim removed 1 base at V and 5 bases at J, leaving 5 bases unmatched.

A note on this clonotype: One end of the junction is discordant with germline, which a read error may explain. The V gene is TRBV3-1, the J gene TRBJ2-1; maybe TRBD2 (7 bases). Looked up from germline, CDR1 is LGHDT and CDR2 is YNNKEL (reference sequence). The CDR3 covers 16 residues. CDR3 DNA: TGTGCCAGCAGCCCCGGAGGGGGAGGGTCCTACAATGAGAAGTTCTTC. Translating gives CASSPGGGGSYNEKFF.

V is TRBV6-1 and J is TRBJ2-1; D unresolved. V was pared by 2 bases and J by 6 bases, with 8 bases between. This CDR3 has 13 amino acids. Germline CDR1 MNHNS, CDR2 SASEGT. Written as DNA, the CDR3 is TGTGCCAGCAGTGAAATCTCGAGCAATGAGCAGTTCTTC. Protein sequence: CASSEISSNEQFF.

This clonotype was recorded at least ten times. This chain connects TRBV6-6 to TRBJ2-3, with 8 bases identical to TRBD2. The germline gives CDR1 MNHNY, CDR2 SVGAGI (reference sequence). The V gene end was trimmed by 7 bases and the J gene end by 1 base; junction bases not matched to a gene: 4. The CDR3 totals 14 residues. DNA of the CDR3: TGTGCCAGCACATTCGGGGGGGGCACAGATACGCAGTATTTT. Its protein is CASTFGGGTDTQYF.

In DNA form, the CDR3 reads TGTGCCAGCAGCCGCGATTACACCGGGGAGCTGTTTTTT. The encoded protein is CASSRDYTGELFF. The rearrangement uses TRBV14 and TRBJ2-2; D remains ambiguous. The V end lost 4 bases, the J end lost 3 bases, and 6 bases lay between the germline ends. Germline V gene lookup returns CDR1 SGHDN and CDR2 FVKESK. The CDR3 runs 13 residues.

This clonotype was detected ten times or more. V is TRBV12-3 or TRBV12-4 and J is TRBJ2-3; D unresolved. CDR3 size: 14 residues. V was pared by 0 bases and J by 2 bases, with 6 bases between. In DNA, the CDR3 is TGTGCCAGCAGTTTAGCTGGGATCACAGATACGCAGTATTTT. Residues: CASSLAGITDTQYF.

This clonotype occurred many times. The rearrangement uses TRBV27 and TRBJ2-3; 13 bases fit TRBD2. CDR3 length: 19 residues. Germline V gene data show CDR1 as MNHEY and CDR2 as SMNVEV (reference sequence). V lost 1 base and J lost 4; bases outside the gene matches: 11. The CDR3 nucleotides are TGTGCCAGCAGTTTATGGTCCGGACTAGCGGGAGAAGGGGCAGATACGCAGTATTTT. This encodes CASSLWSGLAGEGADTQYF.

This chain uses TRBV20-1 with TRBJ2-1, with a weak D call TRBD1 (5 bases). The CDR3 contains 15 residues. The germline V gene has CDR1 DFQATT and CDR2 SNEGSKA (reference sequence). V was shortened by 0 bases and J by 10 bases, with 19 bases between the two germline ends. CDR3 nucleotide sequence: TGCAGTGCTAGAGATCGAACAGGAATCCTTTTAGAGCAGTTCTTC. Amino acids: CSARDRTGILLEQFF.